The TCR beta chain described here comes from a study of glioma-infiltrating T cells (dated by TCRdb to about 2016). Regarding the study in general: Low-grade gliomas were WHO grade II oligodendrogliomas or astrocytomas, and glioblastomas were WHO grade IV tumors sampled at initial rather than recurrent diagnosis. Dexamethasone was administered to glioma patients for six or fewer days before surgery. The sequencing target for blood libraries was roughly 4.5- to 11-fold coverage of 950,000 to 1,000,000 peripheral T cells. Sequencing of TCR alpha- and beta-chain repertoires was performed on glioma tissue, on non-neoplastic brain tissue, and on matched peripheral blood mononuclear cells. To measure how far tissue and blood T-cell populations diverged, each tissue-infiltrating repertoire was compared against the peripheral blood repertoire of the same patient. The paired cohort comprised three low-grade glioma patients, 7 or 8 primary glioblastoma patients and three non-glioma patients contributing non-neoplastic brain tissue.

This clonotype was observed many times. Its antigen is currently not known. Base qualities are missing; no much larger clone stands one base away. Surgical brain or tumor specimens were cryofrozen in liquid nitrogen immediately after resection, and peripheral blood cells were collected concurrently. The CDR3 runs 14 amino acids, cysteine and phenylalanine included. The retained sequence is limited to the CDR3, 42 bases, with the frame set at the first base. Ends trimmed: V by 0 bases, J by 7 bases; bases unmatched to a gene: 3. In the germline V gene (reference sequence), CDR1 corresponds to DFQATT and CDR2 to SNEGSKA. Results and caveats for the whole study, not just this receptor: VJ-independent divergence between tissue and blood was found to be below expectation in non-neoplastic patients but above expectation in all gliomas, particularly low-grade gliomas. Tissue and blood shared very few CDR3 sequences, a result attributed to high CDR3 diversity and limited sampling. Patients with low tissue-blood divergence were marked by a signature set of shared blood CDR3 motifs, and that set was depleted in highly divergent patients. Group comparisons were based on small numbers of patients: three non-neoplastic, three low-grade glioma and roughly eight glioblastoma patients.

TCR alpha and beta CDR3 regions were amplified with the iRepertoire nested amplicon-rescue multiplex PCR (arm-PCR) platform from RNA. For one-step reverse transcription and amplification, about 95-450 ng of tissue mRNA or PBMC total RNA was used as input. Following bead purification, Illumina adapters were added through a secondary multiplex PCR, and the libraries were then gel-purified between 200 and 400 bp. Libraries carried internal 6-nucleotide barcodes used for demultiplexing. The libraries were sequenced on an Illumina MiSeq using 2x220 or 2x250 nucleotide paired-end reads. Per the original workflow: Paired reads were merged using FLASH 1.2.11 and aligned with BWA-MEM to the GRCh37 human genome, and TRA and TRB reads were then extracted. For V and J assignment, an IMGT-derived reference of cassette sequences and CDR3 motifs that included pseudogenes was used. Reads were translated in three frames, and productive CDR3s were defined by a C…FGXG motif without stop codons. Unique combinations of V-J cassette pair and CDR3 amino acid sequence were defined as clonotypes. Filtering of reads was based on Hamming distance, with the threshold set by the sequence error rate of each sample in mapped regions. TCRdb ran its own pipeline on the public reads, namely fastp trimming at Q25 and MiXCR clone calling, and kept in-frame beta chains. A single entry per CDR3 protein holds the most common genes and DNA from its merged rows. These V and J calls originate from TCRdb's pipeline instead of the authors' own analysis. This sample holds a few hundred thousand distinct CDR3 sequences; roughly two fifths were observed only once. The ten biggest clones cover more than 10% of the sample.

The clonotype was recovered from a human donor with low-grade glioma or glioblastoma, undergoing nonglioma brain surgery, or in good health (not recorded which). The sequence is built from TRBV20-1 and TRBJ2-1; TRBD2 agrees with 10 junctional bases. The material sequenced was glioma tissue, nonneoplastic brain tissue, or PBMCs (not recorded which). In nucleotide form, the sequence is TGCAGTGCTAGAGACCCTAGCGGGAGAAATGAGCAGTTCTTC. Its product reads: CSARDPSGRNEQFF.